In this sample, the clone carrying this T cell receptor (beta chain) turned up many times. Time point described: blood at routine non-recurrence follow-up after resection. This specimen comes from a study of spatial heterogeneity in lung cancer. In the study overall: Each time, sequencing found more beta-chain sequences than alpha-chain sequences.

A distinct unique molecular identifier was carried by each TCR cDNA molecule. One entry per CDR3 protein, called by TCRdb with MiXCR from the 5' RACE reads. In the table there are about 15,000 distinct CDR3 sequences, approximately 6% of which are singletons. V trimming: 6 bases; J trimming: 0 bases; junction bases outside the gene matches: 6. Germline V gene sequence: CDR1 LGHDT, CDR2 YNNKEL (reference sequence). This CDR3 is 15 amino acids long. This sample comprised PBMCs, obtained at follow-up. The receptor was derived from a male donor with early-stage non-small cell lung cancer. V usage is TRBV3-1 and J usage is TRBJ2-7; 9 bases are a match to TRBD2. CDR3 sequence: CASSHTSGLSYEQYF. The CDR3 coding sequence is TGTGCCAGCAGTCACACTAGCGGGCTCTCCTACGAGCAGTACTTC.